This T cell receptor (beta chain) was recorded in a study of blood T cell repertoires in COVID-19. Only in-frame clones appear in the TCRdb table, and some are missing; sequencing was by immunoSEQ multiplex PCR. In the table there are approximately 140,000 clones, approximately 86% of which are singletons. The CDR3 runs 13 residues. Germline lookup yields CDR1 SEHNR and CDR2 FQNEAQ (reference sequence). V was clipped by 0 bases and J by 15 bases, with 15 bases between them. The receptor's source is a woman aged 40-49 years with active or convalescent COVID-19. The sequenced sample consisted of peripheral blood. The chain carries TRBV7-9 and TRBJ2-1; the D gene is possibly TRBD2 (5 bases). CDR3 loop: CASSLARAALGFF. For the CDR3, the DNA is TGTGCCAGCAGCTTAGCGCGGGCAGCGTTGGGGTTCTTC.